These 20 T cell receptor beta chains were all obtained from the same sample, sequenced in a study of blood T cell repertoires in COVID-19. This table comes from immunoSEQ multiplex PCR, and its TCRdb copy is limited to in-frame clones, with some not included. Here the sample spans approximately 280,000 clones, around 87% being singletons. Specimen: peripheral blood. The source is a woman in her 30s who had recovered from COVID-19.

The CDR3: CASSLAGRSYNEQFF. In DNA, the CDR3 is TGTGCCAGCAGTTTAGCAGGGCGTTCCTACAATGAGCAGTTCTTC. V is TRBV28 and J is TRBJ2-1, with a tentative D call TRBD1 (5 bases). The CDR3 totals 15 residues. Germline lookup yields CDR1 MDHEN and CDR2 SYDVKM. The germline V and J ends were trimmed by 2 bases and 1 base, with 9 bases remaining between them.

CDR3 sequence reads: CASSLVRQANSPLHF. The CDR3 nucleotides read TGTGCCAGCAGCTTAGTACGACAGGCAAATTCACCCCTCCACTTT. The rearrangement links TRBV7-2 to TRBJ1-6; possibly TRBD1 for D (6 bases). Germline loops: CDR1 SGHTA, CDR2 FQGNSA. The CDR3 covers 15 residues. Trimming stripped 1 base from V and 7 bases from J, with 11 bases between. The full variable domain, rest sourced from reference TRBV7-2 and TRBJ1-6, is GAGVSQSPSNKVTEKGKDVELRCDPISGHTALYWYRQSLGQGLEFLIYFQGNSAPDKSGLPSDRFSAERTGGSVSTLTIQRTQQEDSAVYLCASSLVRQANSPLHFGNGTRLTVT.

V is TRBV27 and J is TRBJ2-4; 10 bases are shared with TRBD1. CDR1 MNHEY and CDR2 SMNVEV come from the germline V gene (reference sequence). This CDR3 comprises 14 residues. Germline trimming cut 8 bases from V and 5 bases from J; bases unmatched to any gene: 6. The CDR3 sequence: CASRWDRGENIQYF. The CDR3 DNA reads as TGTGCCAGCCGCTGGGACAGGGGCGAAAACATTCAGTACTTC.

The gene calls are TRBV6-5 and TRBJ1-5, with no clear D. Germline V gene lookup returns CDR1 MNHEY and CDR2 SVGAGI. The CDR3 runs 15 residues. The V and J ends lost 7 bases and 0 bases respectively, with 13 bases between them. The DNA of the CDR3 is TGTGCCAGCACCGGGCCGGGGTATAGCAATCAGCCCCAGCATTTT. Amino acid sequence: CASTGPGYSNQPQHF.

The chain links TRBV6-6 to TRBJ2-7, with unresolved D. Germline-derived CDR1 and CDR2 are MNHNY and SVGAGI (reference sequence). V dropped 0 bases and J dropped 4 bases, with 7 bases sitting between them. CDR3 length equals 13 residues. The CDR3 protein is CASSYSTVYEQYF. In nucleotides, the CDR3 is TGTGCCAGCAGTTACTCGACTGTATACGAGCAGTACTTC.

The chain recombines TRBV9 with TRBJ2-1, with D possibly TRBD2 on 5 matching bases. The ends were cut back, 0 bases at V and 5 bases at J, with 18 bases in the middle. Per the germline V gene, CDR1 is SGDLS and CDR2 is YYNGEE. The CDR3 has 17 residues. CDR3 sequence reads: CASSVDPQTGLHNEQFF. Here the CDR3 DNA reads TGTGCCAGCAGCGTAGACCCCCAAACCGGACTCCACAATGAGCAGTTCTTC.

The V and J genes are TRBV7-2 and TRBJ2-7, with TRBD2 identical over 9 bases. The CDR3 loop spans 15 amino acids. In germline, CDR1 is SGHTA, CDR2 FQGNSA. The ends lost 6 bases at V and 9 bases at J; junction bases unmatched: 15. The CDR3 coding sequence is TGTGCCAGCAGGCCTACCGGGACTAGCAATTTTCGGCAGTACTTC. Protein product: CASRPTGTSNFRQYF.

J is TRBJ2-7 and V is TRBV3-1 (or the pseudogene TRBV3-2); 7 bases are shared with TRBD1. The CDR3 loop spans 14 amino acids. Per germline, CDR1 LGHDT and CDR2 YNNKEL (reference sequence). The V segment lost 2 bases and the J segment 2 bases; nucleotides outside the gene matches: 3. The CDR3 sequence: CASSQWTGTYEQYF. The CDR3 coding sequence is TGTGCCAGCAGCCAATGGACAGGAACCTACGAGCAGTACTTC.

This clone was seen just once. The rearrangement joins TRBV20-1 to TRBJ2-1; 7 bases are a match to TRBD2. V trimming: 6 bases; J trimming: 13 bases; junction bases outside the gene matches: 9. Germline lookup yields CDR1 DFQATT and CDR2 SNEGSKA (reference sequence). The CDR3 runs 11 residues. This CDR3 is CSARKRGDQFF. As DNA, the CDR3 is TGCAGTGCGCGCAAGCGGGGAGATCAGTTCTTC.

This chain connects TRBV4-1 to TRBJ2-7, with D maybe TRBD1 (5 bases). This CDR3 spans 15 amino acids. V lost 1 base and J 0 bases, leaving 10 bases between the germline ends. The germline CDR1 and CDR2 sequences are MGHRA and YSYEKL. The chain's CDR3 is CASSQAGMSSYEQYF. The CDR3 nucleotides read TGCGCCAGCAGCCAAGCAGGGATGTCCTCCTACGAGCAGTACTTC.

The J gene is TRBJ1-5, the V gene TRBV27; a weak D match, TRBD1 (6 bases). CDR1 is MNHEY, CDR2 SMNVEV, per germline (reference sequence). This CDR3 is 14 amino acids long. The V gene lost 6 bases and the J gene lost 9 bases, with 18 bases spanning the gap. The chain's CDR3 is CASSPSRDKGPQHF. The CDR3 DNA is TGTGCCAGCAGCCCGTCCCGGGACAAGGGGCCCCAGCATTTT.

V is TRBV30 and J is TRBJ2-5; the match to TRBD2 covers 12 bases. Trimming took 4 bases from V and 2 from J; bases not matched to a gene: 5. In germline, CDR1 is GTSNPN, CDR2 SVGIG (reference sequence). The CDR3 has 15 residues. The CDR3 spells CAWTQLAGGQETQYF. The DNA for the CDR3 is TGTGCCTGGACCCAGCTAGCGGGGGGGCAAGAGACCCAGTACTTC.

V gene TRBV6-5 combines with J gene TRBJ2-2; a possible D gene is TRBD1 (5 bases). Germline lookup yields CDR1 MNHEY and CDR2 SVGAGI. V was pared by 10 bases and J by 6 bases, with 21 bases between. This CDR3 has 15 residues. The CDR3 spells CATSRMGRVAGELFF. DNA for the CDR3: TGTGCCACTTCCCGCATGGGGCGAGTTGCCGGGGAGCTGTTTTTT.

The chain couples TRBV14 to TRBJ2-1; D gene uncertain. Germline CDR1 is SGHDN and CDR2 is FVKESK. CDR3 length: 12 residues. V lost 1 base to trimming and J lost 6 bases, with 4 bases between them. The CDR3 nucleotides are TGTGCCAGCAGCCAAGTAGTCAATGAGCAGTTCTTC. Encoded protein: CASSQVVNEQFF.

DNA of the CDR3: TGTGCCAGCAGCCAAACAGGGGGCTCCTACAATGAGCAGTTCTTC. The encoded protein is CASSQTGGSYNEQFF. The rearrangement links TRBV4-2 to TRBJ2-1; the match to TRBD1 covers 8 bases. V lost 2 bases and J lost 0; bases outside the gene matches: 0. The CDR3 contains 15 residues. The germline gives CDR1 LGHNA, CDR2 YNFKEQ.

The chain recombines TRBV4-2 with TRBJ2-7; 10 bases agree with TRBD1. This CDR3 has 15 residues. Germline V gene data show CDR1 as LGHNA and CDR2 as YNFKEQ. V gave up 3 bases and J gave up 5 bases; unmatched junction bases: 7. The CDR3 sequence: CASSHLTGGFNEQYF. The CDR3 region has the DNA TGTGCCAGCAGCCACTTGACAGGGGGCTTTAACGAGCAGTACTTC.

This chain uses TRBV4-3 with TRBJ2-2; D unresolved. Germline CDR1 and CDR2: LGHNA and YSLEER. V lost 0 bases to trimming and J lost 4 bases, with 9 bases between them. The CDR3 is 15 residues long. The DNA of the CDR3 is TGCGCCAGCAGCCAAGATCGCGGTCTCACCGGGGAGCTGTTTTTT. This gives the protein CASSQDRGLTGELFF.

The chain is built from TRBV6-1 and TRBJ1-2; 9 nucleotides align to TRBD1. The CDR3 runs 15 residues. Germline CDR1 reads MNHNS; CDR2 reads SASEGT. With 3 bases clipped from V and 4 bases from J, the junction kept 6 bases outside the gene matches. The CDR3 DNA is TGTGCCAGCAGTGATGTCGACAGGGGGGTCTATGGCTACACCTTC. Its protein product is CASSDVDRGVYGYTF.

This chain links TRBV12-5 with TRBJ1-1, with D possibly TRBD1 on 6 matching bases. The CDR3 length is 17 residues. The germline V gene encodes CDR1 LGHNT and CDR2 FRNRAP. Trimming left V 0 bases short and J 1 base short, with 15 bases between. In DNA form, the CDR3 reads TGTGCTAGTGGTTTGGTAGCTAGCAGGGGTAAGAACACTGAAGCTTTCTTT. The encoded protein is CASGLVASRGKNTEAFF.

The chain joins TRBV29-1 to TRBJ2-3; D may be TRBD1 (5 bases). The CDR3 contains 16 residues. Per the germline V gene, CDR1 is SQVTM and CDR2 is ANQGSEA. The V end lost 0 bases, the J end lost 4 bases, and 17 bases lay between the germline ends. This CDR3 reads CSVEDQLDIGPDTQYF. The CDR3 nucleotides are TGCAGCGTTGAAGATCAGTTGGACATAGGTCCAGATACGCAGTATTTT.